This entry is about one T cell receptor beta chain. Its antigen is as yet unknown. The source of the sample is a study of T cell responses to AZD1222 COVID-19 vaccine. Points from the study as a whole: Variant regions that are unmutated are reportedly the target of nearly half of spike-specific TCRs. In a largely white British group with more females than males, clonal diversity was possibly underestimated. The number of AZD1222 recipients seropositive at baseline was only 6 or 7. Dominant at 160-218 and 743-854, vaccine-associated CD4 TCRs also spanned spike.

V gave up 5 bases and J gave up 3 bases, with 10 bases separating them. The CDR3 extends over 13 amino acids. Per germline, CDR1 MDHEN and CDR2 SYDVKM. Clones were sequenced by immunoSEQ multiplex PCR, and TCRdb holds only the in-frame ones, with some missing. The sample carries 80,000 or so clones, about 89% recorded once. The chain uses TRBV28 and TRBJ1-1; unclear D gene. This sample comprised peripheral blood, obtained on day 0 of MenACWY control vaccination. This sequence was found in an adult in good health. The CDR3 sequence is CASSPDRYTEAFF. The CDR3 bases are TGTGCCAGCAGTCCCGACCGGTACACTGAAGCTTTCTTT.